A single sample gave rise to the 15 T cell receptor beta chains below, sequenced in a study of shared clonotypes between healthy human individuals. TCRdb keeps only in-frame clones here, not all; method: immunoSEQ multiplex PCR. The data show about 980,000 clones, 76% seen once. Sequencing was performed on memory CD4+ T cells sorted from blood. Subset meaning: CD45RA-negative fraction. These TCRs come from a young man in good health.

The rearrangement uses TRBV6-5 and TRBJ1-6, with D possibly matching TRBD1 (5 bases). Per the germline V gene, CDR1 is MNHEY and CDR2 is SVGAGI. The CDR3 contains 15 residues. The V end lost 8 bases, the J end lost 1 base, and 12 bases lay between the germline ends. CDR3 protein: CASAGDWSYNSPLHF. The CDR3 bases are TGTGCCAGCGCGGGGGACTGGTCCTATAATTCACCCCTCCACTTT.

V is TRBV6-5 and J is TRBJ1-2, with 7 bases aligning to TRBD1. The ends lost 5 bases at V and 8 bases at J; junction bases unmatched: 8. Germline assignment: CDR1 MNHEY and CDR2 SVGAGI. CDR3 length: 13 residues. The CDR3 sequence is CASSPQGRYGYTF. DNA of the CDR3: TGTGCCAGCAGTCCACAGGGGCGCTACGGCTACACCTTC.

V usage is TRBV5-1 and J usage is TRBJ2-1, with TRBD1 matching over 9 bases. Trimming took 4 bases from V and 7 from J; bases not matched to a gene: 6. This CDR3 has 14 residues. The V gene's germline CDR1 is SGHRS and CDR2 YFSETQ. The CDR3 loop reads CASSGGQGRNEQFF. The CDR3 DNA reads as TGCGCCAGCAGCGGAGGACAGGGGCGGAATGAGCAGTTCTTC.

The rearrangement uses TRBV2 and TRBJ1-4; D perhaps matches TRBD1 (5 bases). The CDR3 runs 16 residues. From germline, CDR1 is SNHLY and CDR2 FYNNEI. V was shortened by 1 base and J by 4 bases, with 13 bases between the two germline ends. The CDR3: CASSEGPPGRNEKLFF. CDR3 DNA: TGTGCCAGCAGTGAAGGCCCCCCGGGGCGTAATGAAAAACTGTTTTTT.

With respect to this clone: The sample contains more than one DNA sequence encoding this CDR3. The chain uses TRBV6-5 and TRBJ2-7; D is undetermined. This CDR3 spans 11 amino acids. Germline CDR1 and CDR2: MNHEY and SVGAGI. Trimming cost V 5 bases and J 3 bases, with 5 bases left between them. For the CDR3, the DNA is TGTGCCAGCAGTGGGTACTACGAGCAGTACTTC. Residues: CASSGYYEQYF.

With regard to this clone: Other DNA sequences in the sample encode the same CDR3. The gene calls are TRBV19 and TRBJ1-2; 8 bases are a match to TRBD1. CDR1 and CDR2 (germline): LNHDA, SQIVND (reference sequence). This CDR3 is 14 amino acids long. Trimming removed 4 bases from V and 7 bases from J; junction bases left unmatched: 8. The CDR3 protein is CASSTRQGLGGYTF. The CDR3 region has the DNA TGTGCCAGTAGTACCCGACAGGGGCTGGGTGGCTACACCTTC.

The chain joins TRBV18 to TRBJ2-3; perhaps TRBD2 as D (5 bases). There are 14 residues in the CDR3. Trimming removed 3 bases from V and 5 bases from J, with 12 bases in between. Germline V lookup: CDR1 KGHSH, CDR2 LQKENI. The CDR3 loop reads CASSPPGRGDTQYF. For the CDR3, the DNA is TGTGCCAGCTCACCCCCCGGTCGGGGAGATACGCAGTATTTT.

This rearrangement joins TRBV14 to TRBJ1-1, with TRBD1 as a possible D gene (6 bases). The germline gives CDR1 SGHDN, CDR2 FVKESK. With 2 bases removed from V and 7 bases from J, the gap between germline ends came to 17 bases. This CDR3 has 15 residues. CDR3 sequence (DNA): TGTGCCAGCAGCCAACTCGATCAGGGGAGCGGTGAAGCTTTCTTT. Protein product: CASSQLDQGSGEAFF.

The gene calls are TRBV6-6 and TRBJ2-3; no definite D call. The V and J ends lost 5 bases and 2 bases respectively, with 17 bases between them. Germline loops: CDR1 MNHNY, CDR2 SVGAGI (reference sequence). The CDR3 covers 16 residues. CDR3 sequence (DNA): TGTGCCAGCAGTACCGGCATGGCTTTGCTCACAGATACGCAGTATTTT. It yields the protein CASSTGMALLTDTQYF.

This chain connects TRBV25-1 to TRBJ2-1; D gene ambiguous. The germline CDR1 and CDR2 sequences are MGHDK and SYGVNS. The CDR3 is 14 residues long. V was pared by 6 bases and J by 5 bases, with 14 bases between. The CDR3 DNA reads as TGTGCCAGCAGCCAAATGTTGAACCACAATGAGCAGTTCTTC. Encoded protein: CASSQMLNHNEQFF.

The table lists this clone with a count of one. In the same sample, other DNA sequences code for this CDR3. The chain carries TRBV9 and TRBJ1-2, with D unresolved. CDR1 and CDR2 from the germline V gene are SGDLS and YYNGEE. The germline V and J ends were trimmed by 0 bases and 2 bases, with 5 bases remaining between them. The CDR3 runs 13 residues. CDR3 sequence (DNA): TGTGCCAGCAGCGTAGATTCGAACTATGGCTACACCTTC. Amino acid sequence: CASSVDSNYGYTF.

This clone showed up many times. Different DNA sequences within this sample yield the same CDR3. The gene calls are TRBV27 and TRBJ2-1; 9 nucleotides line up with TRBD2. This CDR3 has 16 amino acids. V lost 10 bases to trimming and J lost 5 bases; unmatched junction nucleotides: 15. The germline V gene encodes CDR1 MNHEY and CDR2 SMNVEV (reference sequence). The CDR3, as DNA: TGTGCCACACAAGCAAGGGGGCGGGGGGGTCACAATGAGCAGTTCTTC. Residues: CATQARGRGGHNEQFF.

The chain couples TRBV7-8 to TRBJ2-1; D gene uncertain. Germline CDR1 reads SGHVS; CDR2 reads FQNEAQ. V lost 4 bases and J lost 4, with 5 bases in between. The CDR3 has 12 residues. The CDR3 loop reads CASSSEYNEQFF. The CDR3 bases are TGTGCCAGCAGCTCTGAGTACAATGAGCAGTTCTTC.

In DNA form, the CDR3 reads TGTGCCTGGAGTGGACGGGTCGCTAGCGGGAGTCGCAATGAGCAGTTCTTC. Protein product: CAWSGRVASGSRNEQFF. V is TRBV30 and J is TRBJ2-1, with 10 bases that match TRBD2. The ends lost 1 base at V and 6 bases at J; junction bases unmatched: 12. This CDR3 has 17 amino acids. CDR1 and CDR2 (germline): GTSNPN, SVGIG (reference sequence).

The chain is built from TRBV30 and TRBJ1-6; D is possibly TRBD1 (6 bases). Germline-derived CDR1 and CDR2 are GTSNPN and SVGIG (reference sequence). V was cut by 1 base and J by 11 bases, with 9 bases left in between. CDR3 length: 12 amino acids. The CDR3 DNA is TGTGCCTGGAGTGGACAGGTTCCACCCCTCCACTTT. This gives the protein CAWSGQVPPLHF.